Shown below are 3 T cell receptor beta chains from a single sample sequenced in a study of blood T cell repertoires in COVID-19. Clones were sequenced by immunoSEQ multiplex PCR, and TCRdb holds only the in-frame ones, with some missing. The sample holds 260,000 or so clones, approximately 88% seen once. The sample consisted of peripheral blood. These receptors were obtained from a young man with active or convalescent COVID-19.

V gene TRBV19 combines with J gene TRBJ2-4, with D perhaps TRBD2 (5 bases). The CDR3 spans 18 residues. Trimming removed 1 base from V and 0 bases from J, with 16 bases in between. The V gene's germline CDR1 is LNHDA and CDR2 SQIVND (reference sequence). CDR3 nucleotide sequence: TGTGCCAGTAGTATAGTGTACGGCTCCCGGGGAGCCAAAAACATTCAGTACTTC. This translates into CASSIVYGSRGAKNIQYF.

The gene calls are TRBV3-1 (or the pseudogene TRBV3-2) and TRBJ1-2; the D is unclear. Trimming cost V 1 base and J 5 bases, with 8 bases left between them. CDR3 length: 13 amino acids. Germline lookup yields CDR1 LGHDT and CDR2 YNNKEL (reference sequence). This chain's CDR3 is CASSQAGGYGYTF. CDR3 sequence (DNA): TGTGCCAGCAGCCAAGCAGGCGGGTATGGCTACACCTTC.

This sequence joins TRBV5-1 and TRBJ2-1; weak D call: TRBD2 (5 bases). The CDR3 is 13 residues long. V gave up 9 bases and J gave up 0 bases, with 10 bases separating them. Germline CDR1 reads SGHRS; CDR2 reads YFSETQ. CDR3 amino acids: CATYSVSYNEQFF. CDR3 DNA: TGCGCCACCTATAGCGTCTCCTACAATGAGCAGTTCTTC.